This entry features one T cell receptor (beta chain) sequence. What this receptor recognizes is not known. The sample holds no much larger clone one base away, and base qualities are not on file. Whole blood was collected in K2EDTA tubes by collaborating institutions according to the institutions' own protocols. Collaborator samples were shipped for TCRbeta analysis as frozen whole blood, isolated PBMCs, or DNA extracted from either sample type. Including cysteine and phenylalanine, the CDR3 has 16 amino acids. Of all the DNA, just the CDR3 is kept, 48 bases in frame from base 1. The sample originates from a study of blood T cell repertoires in COVID-19 (dated by TCRdb to between 2020 and 2021). In the study overall: The collaborator samples originated in the United States, Italy and Spain and spanned the acute and convalescent phases of COVID-19. Subjects who had been exposed to COVID-19, were actively infected with it, or had recovered from it provided the deeply sampled blood TCRbeta repertoires that made up the dataset. A de-identified subject ID, COVID-19 status, age in years and sex were almost always included in the sample metadata. Where available, HLA class I and class II types were obtained from metadata supplied by the sample provider rather than from assay-based typing. The material from the prospective study consisted of cDNA or gDNA derived from T cells, B-cell-depleted T cells, or PBMCs. The repertoires were released in a freely available public database intended as a resource for research on the immune response to SARS-CoV-2. The samples were drawn from two sources: the first 160 participants of the ongoing ImmuneRACE study, and some 1,300 subjects contributed by 6 global collaborators.

The immunoSEQ Assay, a bias-controlled multiplex PCR, was used to amplify TCRbeta CDR3 regions from genomic DNA. The authors' pipeline ran thus. Within the assay, amplification of reference gene primers was used to estimate how many nucleated cells each sample contained. Sequence reads were collapsed and filtered to measure the absolute abundance of every unique TCRbeta CDR3 rearrangement. For each sample, productive Simpson clonality was calculated as the square root of Simpson's diversity index across productive rearrangements. Entries here come from immuneACCESS through TCRdb and include only in-frame sequences with V and J called. Some clones fail to appear in such tables; in the studies checked, an unresolved V gene covers under half of the shortfall, and the cause of the remainder is unknown. V and J calls plus clone size are reproduced from that table; the DNA served to infer D and trimming. This sample lists tens of thousands of clones; roughly four fifths were detected once. The ten most abundant clones make up 11% to 15% of the sample.

Broad study findings and their caveats: The amount of clinical and demographic metadata varied by source and participant and was provided uncurated.

Sequencing was done on a sample of peripheral blood. The receptor was derived from a human donor with acute or convalescent COVID-19. The donor label of this sample is uncertain. Here the chain combines TRBV1 and TRBJ1-2; TRBD1, as called in the table, went unchecked against the DNA. TRBV1 has pseudogene status. The sequenced DNA is TGCACCAGCAGCCAAGATACGGACAGGGCAAACTATGGCTACACCTTC. The resulting protein is CTSSQDTDRANYGYTF.